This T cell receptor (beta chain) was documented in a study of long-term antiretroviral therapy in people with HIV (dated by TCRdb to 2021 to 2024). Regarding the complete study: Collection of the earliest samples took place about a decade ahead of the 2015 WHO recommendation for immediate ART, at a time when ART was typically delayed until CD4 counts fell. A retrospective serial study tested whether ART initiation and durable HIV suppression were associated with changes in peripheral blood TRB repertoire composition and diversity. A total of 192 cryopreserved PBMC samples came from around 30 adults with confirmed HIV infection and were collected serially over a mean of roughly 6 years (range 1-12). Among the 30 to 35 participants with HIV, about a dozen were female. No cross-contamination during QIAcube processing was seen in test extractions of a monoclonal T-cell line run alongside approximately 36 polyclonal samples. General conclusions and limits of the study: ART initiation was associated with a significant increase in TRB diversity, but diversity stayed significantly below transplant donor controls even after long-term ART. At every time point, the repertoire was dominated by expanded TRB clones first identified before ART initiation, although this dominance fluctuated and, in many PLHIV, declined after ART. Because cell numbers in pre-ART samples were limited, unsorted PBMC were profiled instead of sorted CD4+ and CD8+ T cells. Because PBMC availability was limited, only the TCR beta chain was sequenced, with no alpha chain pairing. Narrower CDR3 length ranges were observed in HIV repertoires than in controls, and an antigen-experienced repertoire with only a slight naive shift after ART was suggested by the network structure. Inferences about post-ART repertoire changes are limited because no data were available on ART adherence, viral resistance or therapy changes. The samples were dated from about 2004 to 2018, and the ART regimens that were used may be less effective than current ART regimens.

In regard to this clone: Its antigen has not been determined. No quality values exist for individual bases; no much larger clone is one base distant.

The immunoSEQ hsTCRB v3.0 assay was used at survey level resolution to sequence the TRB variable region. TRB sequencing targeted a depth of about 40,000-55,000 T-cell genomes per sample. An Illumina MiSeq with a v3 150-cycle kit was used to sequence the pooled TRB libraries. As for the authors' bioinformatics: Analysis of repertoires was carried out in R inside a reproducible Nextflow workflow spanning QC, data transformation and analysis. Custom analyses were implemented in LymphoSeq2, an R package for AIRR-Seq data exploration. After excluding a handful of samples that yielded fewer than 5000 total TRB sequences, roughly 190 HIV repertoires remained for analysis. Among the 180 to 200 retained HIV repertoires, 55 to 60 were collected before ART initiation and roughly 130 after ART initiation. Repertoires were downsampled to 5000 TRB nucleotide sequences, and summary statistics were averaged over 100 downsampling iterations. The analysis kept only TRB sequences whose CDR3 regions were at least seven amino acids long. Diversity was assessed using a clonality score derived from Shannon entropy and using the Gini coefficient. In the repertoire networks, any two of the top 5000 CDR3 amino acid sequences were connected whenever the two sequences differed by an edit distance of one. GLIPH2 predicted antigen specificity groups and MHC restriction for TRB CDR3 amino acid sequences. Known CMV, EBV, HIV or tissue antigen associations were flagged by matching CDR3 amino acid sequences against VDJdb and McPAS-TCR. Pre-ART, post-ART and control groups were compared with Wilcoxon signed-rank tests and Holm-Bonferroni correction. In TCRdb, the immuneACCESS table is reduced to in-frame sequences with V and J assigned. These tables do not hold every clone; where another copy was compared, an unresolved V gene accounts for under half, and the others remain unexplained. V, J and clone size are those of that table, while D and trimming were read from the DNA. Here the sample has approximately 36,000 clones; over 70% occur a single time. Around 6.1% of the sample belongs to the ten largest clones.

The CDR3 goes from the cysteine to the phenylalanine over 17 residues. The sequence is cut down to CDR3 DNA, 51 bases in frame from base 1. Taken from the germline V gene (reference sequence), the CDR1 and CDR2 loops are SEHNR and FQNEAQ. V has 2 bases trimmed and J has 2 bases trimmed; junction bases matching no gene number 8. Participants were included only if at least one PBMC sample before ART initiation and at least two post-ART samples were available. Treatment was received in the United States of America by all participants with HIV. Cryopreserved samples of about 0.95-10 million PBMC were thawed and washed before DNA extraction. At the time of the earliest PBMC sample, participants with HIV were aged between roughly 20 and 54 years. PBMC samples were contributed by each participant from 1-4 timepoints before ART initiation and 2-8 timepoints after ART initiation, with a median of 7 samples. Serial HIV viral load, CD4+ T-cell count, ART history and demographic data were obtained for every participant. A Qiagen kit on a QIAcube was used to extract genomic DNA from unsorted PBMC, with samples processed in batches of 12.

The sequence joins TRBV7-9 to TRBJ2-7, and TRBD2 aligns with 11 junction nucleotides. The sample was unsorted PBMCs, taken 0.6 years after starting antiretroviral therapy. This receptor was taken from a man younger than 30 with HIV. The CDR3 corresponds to CASSLPTSGTTTYEQYF. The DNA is TGTGCCAGCAGCTTACCGACTAGCGGGACCACTACCTACGAGCAGTACTTC. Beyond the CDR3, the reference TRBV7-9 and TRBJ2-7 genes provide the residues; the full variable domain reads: DTGVSQNPRHKITKRGQNVTFRCDPISEHNRLYWYRQTLGQGPEFLTYFQNEAQLEKSRLLSDRFSAERPKGSFSTLEIQRTEQGDSAMYLCASSLPTSGTTTYEQYFGPGTRLTVT.